The T cell receptor beta chain under discussion was sequenced for a study of T cell responses to AZD1222 COVID-19 vaccine. Study observations and caveats: Just a handful of people given AZD1222 tested seropositive at baseline. Across spike, vaccine-associated CD4 TCRs were found, dominant at 160-218 and 743-854.

The protocol was immunoSEQ multiplex PCR, while the TCRdb copy is restricted to in-frame clones and leaves out a portion. The sample yields some 130,000 clones, 90% seen once. Comment on this clone: The antigen remains unidentified.

The CDR3 loop spans 12 amino acids. The germline V and J ends were trimmed by 11 bases and 5 bases, with 14 bases remaining between them. Per germline, CDR1 MDHEN and CDR2 SYDVKM. This TCR derives from an adult in good health. The material was peripheral blood, obtained on day 0 of AZD1222 vaccination. The genes are TRBV28 and TRBJ2-3; weak D call: TRBD1 (6 bases). In DNA, the CDR3 is TGTGCCGGATCCGGGACACGAGATACGCAGTATTTT. It yields the protein CAGSGTRDTQYF.